The entry that follows covers one TCR beta chain sequence. No antigen is known for it. This specimen belongs to a study of T cell repertoires in cytomegalovirus infection. As for the study in general: Evidence of both CMV infection and a matching HLA type came from public TCR beta signatures.

V was trimmed by 5 bases and J by 2 bases, leaving 15 bases between them. Germline-derived CDR1 and CDR2 are SGHVT and SQSDAQ. This CDR3 has 15 residues. TCRdb called the reads again in MiXCR, with one record for every CDR3 protein. The sample lists around 430,000 distinct CDR3 sequences; about two fifths were seen once. The chain links TRBV7-4 to TRBJ1-2; D unclear. Here the sequenced sample was cultured PBMCs, taken from culture after CMV antigen stimulation. This clonotype was sampled from a human donor in good health (CMV status not recorded). Some clones in this sample may be carry-over from other donors' samples. CDR3 loop: CASSAVLDGNYGYTF. The CDR3 coding sequence is TGTGCCAGCAGCGCCGTTCTGGACGGGAACTATGGCTACACCTTC.